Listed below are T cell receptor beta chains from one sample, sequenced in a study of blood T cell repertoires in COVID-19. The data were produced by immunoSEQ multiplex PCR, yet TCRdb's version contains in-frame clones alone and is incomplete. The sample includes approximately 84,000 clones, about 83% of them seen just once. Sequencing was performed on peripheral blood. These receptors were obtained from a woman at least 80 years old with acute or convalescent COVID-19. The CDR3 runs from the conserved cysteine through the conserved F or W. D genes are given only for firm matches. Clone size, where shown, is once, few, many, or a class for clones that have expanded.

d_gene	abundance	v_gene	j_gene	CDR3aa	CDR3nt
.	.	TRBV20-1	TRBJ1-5	CSASAPGVHQPQHF	TGCAGTGCTAGTGCCCCCGGGGTTCATCAGCCCCAGCATTTT
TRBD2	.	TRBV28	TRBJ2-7	CASSQAGPTYEQYF	TGTGCCAGCAGTCAAGCGGGACCAACCTACGAGCAGTACTTC
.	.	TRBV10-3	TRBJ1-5	CAISVEDSSNQPQHF	TGTGCCATCAGTGTGGAGGACTCTAGCAATCAGCCCCAGCATTTT
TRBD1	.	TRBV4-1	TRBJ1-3	CASSQVPGPGGLGAGNTIYF	TGCGCCAGCAGCCAAGTACCCGGGCCAGGGGGCCTGGGAGCTGGAAACACCATATATTTT
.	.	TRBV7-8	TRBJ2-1	CASSPRTVYNEQFF	TGTGCCAGCAGCCCGAGGACAGTATACAATGAGCAGTTCTTC
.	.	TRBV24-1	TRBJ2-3	CATSDRETSTDTQYF	TGTGCCACCAGTGATCGGGAGACTAGCACAGATACGCAGTATTTT
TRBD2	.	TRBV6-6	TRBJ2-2	CASSHGAPSGTSGELFF	TGTGCCAGCAGTCATGGGGCCCCTAGCGGGACTTCCGGGGAGCTGTTTTTT
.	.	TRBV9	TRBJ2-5	CASSVGSGQALGGETQYF	TGTGCCAGCAGCGTAGGATCCGGACAGGCCCTAGGGGGGGAGACCCAGTACTTC
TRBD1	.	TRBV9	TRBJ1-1	CASSALGQMNTEAFF	TGTGCCAGCAGCGCGCTGGGACAGATGAACACTGAAGCTTTCTTT
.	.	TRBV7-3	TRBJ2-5	CASSSLSGAQYF	TGTGCCAGCAGCTCCCTTTCCGGGGCCCAGTACTTC
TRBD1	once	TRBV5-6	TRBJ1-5	CASSFGPGTGSNQPQHF	TGTGCCAGCAGCTTCGGGCCCGGGACAGGGAGCAATCAGCCCCAGCATTTT
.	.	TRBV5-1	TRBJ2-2	CASSLTGLELFF	TGCGCCAGCAGCTTGACTGGGCTGGAGCTGTTTTTT
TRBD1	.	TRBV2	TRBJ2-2	CASSPTGADTGELFF	TGTGCCAGCAGCCCGACAGGGGCGGACACCGGGGAGCTGTTTTTT
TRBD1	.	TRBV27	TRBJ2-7	CASSLGAGGLSYEQYF	TGTGCCAGCTCCCTAGGGGCAGGGGGCCTCTCCTACGAGCAGTACTTC
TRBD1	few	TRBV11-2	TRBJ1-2	CASSLSQGAGGYTF	TGTGCCAGCAGCTTGTCACAGGGGGCTGGTGGCTACACCTTC
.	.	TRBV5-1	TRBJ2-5	CASSRANGQETQYF	TGCGCCAGCAGCCGCGCAAATGGCCAAGAGACCCAGTACTTC
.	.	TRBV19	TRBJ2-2	CASSISAGDTGELFF	TGTGCCAGTAGTATATCAGCAGGGGACACCGGGGAGCTGTTTTTT
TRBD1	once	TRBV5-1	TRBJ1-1	CASTGQGDTEAFF	TGCGCCAGCACGGGACAGGGGGACACTGAAGCTTTCTTT
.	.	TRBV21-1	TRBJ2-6	CASSTSTGSSASGANVLTF	TGTGCCAGCAGCACAAGTACAGGGTCTTCGGCCTCTGGGGCCAACGTCCTGACTTTC
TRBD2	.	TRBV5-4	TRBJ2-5	CASSLQGTRETQYF	TGTGCCAGCAGCCTCCAAGGGACTAGGGAGACCCAGTACTTC
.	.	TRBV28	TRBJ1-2	CASSFGGLYGYTF	TGTGCCAGCAGTTTTGGGGGCCTCTATGGCTACACCTTC
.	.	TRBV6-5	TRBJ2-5	CASSSGVETQYF	TGTGCCAGCAGTTCCGGGGTAGAGACCCAGTACTTC
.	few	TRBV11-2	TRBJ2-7	CASSLTGLEQYF	TGTGCCAGCAGCTTGACAGGTCTGGAGCAGTACTTC
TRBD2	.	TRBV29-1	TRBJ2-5	CSVVAGAGETQYF	TGCAGCGTTGTCGCGGGAGCGGGGGAGACCCAGTACTTC
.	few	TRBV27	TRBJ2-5	CASSPWGRQETQYF	TGTGCCAGCAGCCCCTGGGGGAGGCAAGAGACCCAGTACTTC
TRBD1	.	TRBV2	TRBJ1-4	CASSRTGGWEKLFF	TGTGCCAGCAGCCGGACAGGGGGTTGGGAAAAACTGTTTTTT
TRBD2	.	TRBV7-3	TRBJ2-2	CARDREGRHTGELFF	TGTGCCAGGGACCGGGAGGGCCGTCACACCGGGGAGCTGTTTTTT
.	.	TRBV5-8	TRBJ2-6	CASSFNGQSVGTGANVLTF	TGTGCCAGCAGCTTTAACGGACAGTCCGTGGGTACTGGGGCCAACGTCCTGACTTTC
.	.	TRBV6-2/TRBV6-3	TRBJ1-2	CASSYSADYGYTF	TGTGCCAGCAGTTACTCCGCGGACTATGGCTACACCTTC
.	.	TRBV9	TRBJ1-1	CASSVIAGGTEAFF	TGTGCCAGCAGCGTAATAGCGGGGGGGACTGAAGCTTTCTTT
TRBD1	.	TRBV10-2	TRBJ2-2	CASIQGQANTGELFF	TGCGCCAGCATCCAGGGACAGGCGAACACCGGGGAGCTGTTTTTT
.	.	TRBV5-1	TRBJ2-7	CASSAQGYEQYF	TGCGCCAGCAGCGCACAGGGTTACGAGCAGTACTTC
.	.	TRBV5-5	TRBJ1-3	CASTRGDSGNTIYF	TGTGCCAGCACCCGGGGTGATTCTGGAAACACCATATATTTT
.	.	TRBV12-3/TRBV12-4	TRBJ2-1	CASSLGERGEQFF	TGTGCCAGCAGTTTAGGGGAAAGGGGTGAGCAGTTCTTC
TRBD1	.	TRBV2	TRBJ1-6	CASNGQGSANSPLHF	TGTGCCAGCAATGGACAGGGATCGGCTAATTCACCCCTCCACTTT
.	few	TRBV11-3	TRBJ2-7	CASSLEARGSYEQYF	TGTGCCAGCAGCTTAGAGGCTAGGGGTTCCTACGAGCAGTACTTC
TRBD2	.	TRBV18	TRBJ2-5	CASSPRGRGAETQYF	TGTGCCAGCTCACCACGTGGGAGGGGTGCGGAGACCCAGTACTTC
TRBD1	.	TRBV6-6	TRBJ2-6	CASSNRGALGANVLTF	TGTGCCAGCAGCAACAGGGGGGCGCTTGGGGCCAACGTCCTGACTTTC
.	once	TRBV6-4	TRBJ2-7	CAKATGLSTYEQYF	TGTGCCAAGGCAACAGGGCTTAGCACCTACGAGCAGTACTTC
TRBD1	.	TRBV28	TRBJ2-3	CASSLGAGTGFGDTQYF	TGTGCCAGCAGTTTGGGGGCCGGGACAGGGTTTGGAGATACGCAGTATTTT
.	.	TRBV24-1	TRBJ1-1	CATSDSRGATEAFF	TGTGCCACCAGTGATTCCAGGGGAGCCACTGAAGCTTTCTTT
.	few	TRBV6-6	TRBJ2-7	CASSYGQNSYEQYF	TGTGCCAGCAGTTACGGACAGAACTCCTACGAGCAGTACTTC
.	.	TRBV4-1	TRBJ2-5	CASSRGPQETQYF	TGCGCCAGCAGCCGTGGGCCCCAAGAGACCCAGTACTTC
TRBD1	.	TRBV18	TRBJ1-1	CASSLRVGTGVDTEAFF	TGTGCCAGCTCACTCAGAGTAGGGACAGGGGTGGACACTGAAGCTTTCTTT
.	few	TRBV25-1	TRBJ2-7	CASSVRHGTAYF	TGTGCCAGCTCGGTGCGGCATGGTACCGCGTACTTC
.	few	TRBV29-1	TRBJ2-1	CSTSDTNEQFF	TGCAGCACGTCAGATACCAATGAGCAGTTCTTC
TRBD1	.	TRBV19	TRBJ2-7	CASSIPAGGSEQYF	TGTGCCAGTAGTATTCCGGCAGGGGGCAGCGAGCAGTACTTC
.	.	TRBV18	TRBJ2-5	CASSPRRSHGGETQYF	TGTGCCAGCTCACCACGGCGGTCCCACGGGGGAGAGACCCAGTACTTC
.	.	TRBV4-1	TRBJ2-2	CASSQEDWNTGELFF	TGCGCCAGCAGCCAAGAGGACTGGAACACCGGGGAGCTGTTTTTT
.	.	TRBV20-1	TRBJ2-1	CSESEGEQFF	TGCAGTGAGTCCGAGGGTGAGCAGTTCTTC
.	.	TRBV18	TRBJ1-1	CASSPPGGWRNTEAFF	TGTGCCAGCTCACCACCTGGTGGGTGGAGGAACACTGAAGCTTTCTTT
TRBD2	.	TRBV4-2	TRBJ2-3	CASSQLAGGEDTQYF	TGTGCCAGCAGCCAACTAGCGGGAGGGGAAGATACGCAGTATTTT
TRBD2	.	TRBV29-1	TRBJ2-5	CSVLTGTSGAGETQYF	TGCAGCGTTCTGACCGGGACTAGCGGGGCCGGGGAGACCCAGTACTTC
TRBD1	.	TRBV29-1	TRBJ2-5	CSADRGRETQYF	TGCAGCGCCGACAGGGGCCGGGAGACCCAGTACTTC
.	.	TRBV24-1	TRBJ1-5	CATSDTAQQGGNQPQHF	TGTGCCACCAGTGACACCGCTCAACAGGGTGGCAATCAGCCCCAGCATTTT
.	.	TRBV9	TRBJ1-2	CASSVSGGAGGYTF	TGTGCCAGCAGCGTAAGCGGGGGCGCGGGAGGCTACACCTTC
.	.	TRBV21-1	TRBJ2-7	CASSKADSRVSYEQYF	TGTGCCAGCAGCAAAGCGGACAGCCGAGTTTCCTACGAGCAGTACTTC
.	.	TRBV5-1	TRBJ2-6	CASSEVTSGANVLTF	TGCGCCAGCAGCGAGGTGACCTCTGGGGCCAACGTCCTGACTTTC
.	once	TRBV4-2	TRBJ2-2	CASSQDFVAGELFF	TGTGCCAGCAGCCAAGATTTCGTTGCCGGGGAGCTGTTTTTT